This TCR beta chain came from a study of tumor and adjacent non-tumor tissue in lung cancer. RNA was extracted from bulk tissue without any cell sorting. This non-tumor lung sample came from over 3 cm beyond the tumor edge. The library came from three nested PCR rounds adapted from ARM-PCR protocols. MiXCR was run by TCRdb on the multiplex PCR reads, yielding one entry per CDR3 protein. The profile covers approximately 120,000 distinct CDR3 sequences, with over 55% appearing a single time and under 20% taken by the ten largest. This clonotype was sampled from a man in his 60s with non-small cell lung cancer. The sequenced material came from distant non-tumor lung tissue.

CDR3 amino acids: CCVRDSYEQYF. For the CDR3, the DNA is TGCTGTGTCAGGGATTCCTACGAGCAGTACTTC. The genes are TRBV20-1 and TRBJ2-7; the D gene is possibly TRBD1 (5 bases). CDR1 is DFQATT, CDR2 SNEGSKA, per germline (reference sequence). The CDR3 is 11 amino acids.